This T cell receptor beta chain was identified during a study of blood T cell repertoires in COVID-19. As for the study in general: The United States, Italy and Spain were the sources of the acute and convalescent COVID-19 samples.

Methods used by the authors: Amplification from reference gene primers served as the basis for estimated nucleated cell counts. Here immunoSEQ multiplex PCR was the method, and the copy in TCRdb shows in-frame clones only, minus some. V and J calls plus clone size are reproduced from that table; the DNA served to infer D and trimming. Of tens of thousands of clones in the sample, 91% were seen once. The CDR3 is 15 amino acids. Trimming took 2 bases from V and 4 from J, leaving 15 bases between them. Germline V gives CDR1 MNHEY, CDR2 SVGEGT. The chain uses TRBV6-2 or TRBV6-3 and TRBJ2-7, with TRBD1 as a possible D gene (5 bases). The TCR was taken from a man aged 70 or older with active COVID-19. Sequencing input: peripheral blood. The CDR3 reads CASSYGPDSQYEQYF. The DNA of the CDR3 is TGTGCCAGCAGTTACGGTCCTGACAGCCAGTACGAGCAGTACTTC.